This T cell receptor beta chain originates from a study of CD8 T cells in ankylosing spondylitis. Overall study results and limits: Reports say disease-linked clones showed up significantly more in matched ankylosing spondylitis synovial fluid.

Germline trimming cut 8 bases from V and 8 bases from J; bases unmatched to any gene: 3. The CDR3 sequence is 13 residues long. Per germline, CDR1 MNHEY and CDR2 SVGEGT. Turning to this clonotype: The antigen is unknown.

TCRdb redid the calling of the 5' RACE reads with MiXCR, one entry per CDR3 protein. The sample contains some 150,000 distinct CDR3 sequences, more than 9.5% of which appear only once. V is TRBV6-2 or TRBV6-3 and J is TRBJ1-6, with 10 bases aligning to TRBD1. The receptor was isolated from a female donor with ankylosing spondylitis or in good health (not recorded which). Source material: blood, either unsorted or a sorted T cell fraction (not recorded which). The DNA of the CDR3 is TGTGCCAGCCGGGACAGGGGTGATTCACCCCTCCACTTT. Its translation: CASRDRGDSPLHF.